This TCR beta chain was identified in a study of T cell responses to AZD1222 COVID-19 vaccine (dated by TCRdb to about 2021). General notes on the study: A total of over 230 trial participants underwent TCR sequencing, of whom about 200 had received two doses of AZD1222 and around 25 had received two doses of the MenACWY control vaccine. Enrollment into the trials was organized by age into subgroups of 18-55, 56-69 and 70-plus years, and those subgroups contained approximately 160, 26 and 62 TCR-sequenced participants, respectively. The paper as a whole reports these results and caveats: Most participants were white British and females outnumbered males, and the authors suggested that clonal diversity may have been underestimated. Spike-specific TCR breadth and depth rose significantly after two AZD1222 doses compared with day 0 and with MenACWY recipients. Nearly half of unique spike-specific TCRs reportedly recognized epitopes outside regions mutated in the B.1.351 and B.1.1.7 variants. Because no samples from the day 14 peak response were available, repertoires could be characterized only after the peak T cell response. Conclusions about previously exposed vaccinees are limited, since just five to seven AZD1222 recipients were seropositive for SARS-CoV-2 at baseline. Vaccine-associated CD4 TCRs spanned the whole spike protein, with dominant responses in regions 160-218 and 743-854. In the small 56-69-year group, the increase in depth fell short of significance, most likely because of low power.

The CDR3 regions of human TCRbeta chains were subjected to immunosequencing. Under the source paper's analysis protocol: TCRs in the repertoires were compared against a reference library of SARS-CoV-2-specific TCRs that had been generated with the MIRA antigen-specificity platform. Breadth meant the fraction of unique TCRs that were SARS-CoV-2-associated, whereas depth meant the fraction of total T cells that were SARS-CoV-2-associated. Using the MIRA data, each spike-specific TCR was assigned both to the spike region to which the TCR was reactive and to a CD4 or CD8 class. Log10-transformed breadth and depth values were compared by one-way ANOVA with Sidak's multiple comparisons tests. The table was pulled from immuneACCESS by TCRdb, which kept in-frame rearrangements only. Such tables lose some clones; where checked, under half of the loss comes from unresolved V genes, and the rest has no known cause. V and J calls and clone size are as listed in that table; D and trimming were resolved from the DNA. In all, the sample holds 100,000 to 140,000 clones, and 92% of those were seen once. Of the sample, about 9.1% falls within the top ten clones.

The time point tag for this specimen amounts to: about 28 days (+/-7) after the second vaccine dose. AZD1222 recipients given second doses at about 4 weeks or at about 12 weeks were pooled, since spike-specific TCR depth and breadth were not found to differ between the two schedules. The vaccinee samples were drawn from two UK trials, COV001 and COV002, one of which was a single-blind randomized controlled phase 2/3 trial testing AZD1222 (ChAdOx1 nCoV-19) in healthy adults. For TCRbeta chain sequencing, PBMC samples from trial participants were taken at day 0 and at day 28 after the second dose. Trimming at the junction amounts to 5 bases on V and 2 bases on J, and the germline ends lie 10 bases apart. Including the terminal cysteine and phenylalanine, the CDR3 comprises 14 residues. The entry retains the CDR3 DNA only, 42 bases that are in frame from base 1. The germline V gene sets CDR1 to MNHEY and CDR2 to SVGEGT.

On this clone itself: Its antigen has not been determined. The sample holds no much larger clone one base away, and base qualities are not on file.

Sequencing used peripheral blood, obtained 28 days after the second AZD1222 dose. The rearranged segments are TRBV6-2 or TRBV6-3 and TRBJ1-5; the D gene is perhaps TRBD1, on 6 matching bases. This sequence was found in an adult who received the AZD1222 COVID-19 vaccine. The DNA reads as follows: TGTGCCAGCAGTAAAGGACAGCGCAATCAGCCCCAGCATTTT. Protein translation: CASSKGQRNQPQHF.